This is a list of T cell receptor beta chains from one sample in a study of identical twins. TCRdb recomputed calls from the 5' RACE reads with MiXCR, one row per CDR3 protein. The sample records 250,000 or so distinct CDR3 sequences, approximately 8.3% being singletons. The same specimen was also included in a second study, on yellow fever vaccine responses in identical twins.

The sequenced material came from CD8+ T cells sorted from blood. These receptors were obtained from a woman between 18 and 29 years old in good health. CDR3s include the opening cysteine and the closing phenylalanine or tryptophan. The D gene is left open where the match is weak. Rows may omit the clone size; those that give it use once, few, many or a size class.

V	size	J	D	CDR3	DNA
TRBV27	NA	TRBJ1-2	NA	CASSLTTDYDYGYTF	TGTGCCAGCAGTTTAACAACGGACTACGACTATGGCTACACCTTC
TRBV11-2	NA	TRBJ2-7	NA	CASSFGGTLYEQYF	TGTGCCAGCAGCTTCGGCGGGACCCTCTACGAGCAGTACTTC
TRBV5-1	few	TRBJ2-1	TRBD1	CASSFKTGTGGGEQFF	TGCGCCAGCAGCTTCAAAACCGGGACAGGGGGCGGTGAGCAGTTCTTC
TRBV6-6	many	TRBJ2-7	NA	CASSYGRAYEQYF	TGTGCCAGCAGTTACGGCAGGGCGTACGAGCAGTACTTC
TRBV12-3/TRBV12-4	many	TRBJ2-5	NA	CASSPWGSQETQYF	TGTGCCAGCAGTCCGTGGGGCAGCCAAGAGACCCAGTACTTC
TRBV6-5	NA	TRBJ1-3	NA	CASSDSGNTIYF	TGTGCCAGCAGTGATTCTGGAAACACCATATATTTT
TRBV2	many	TRBJ2-5	NA	CASIGGRETQYF	TGTGCCAGCATAGGTGGGCGGGAGACCCAGTACTTC
TRBV5-1	NA	TRBJ2-3	TRBD1	CASSSLEGAGPDTQYF	TGCGCCAGCAGCTCGCTCGAGGGGGCTGGACCAGATACGCAGTATTTT
TRBV5-1	NA	TRBJ2-1	NA	CASSVYGAGPTDEQFF	TGCGCCAGCAGCGTCTATGGCGCGGGACCCACCGATGAGCAGTTCTTC
TRBV5-6	few	TRBJ2-2	TRBD1	CASSLDPGQITSGELFF	TGTGCCAGCAGCTTGGACCCGGGACAGATAACGTCCGGGGAGCTGTTTTTT
TRBV3-1	NA	TRBJ2-5	TRBD2	CASSPSGAATLQETQYF	TGTGCCAGCAGTCCTAGCGGAGCCGCCACGTTACAAGAGACCCAGTACTTC